This passage covers 6 T cell receptor beta chains from one sample sequenced in a study of blood T cell repertoires in COVID-19. Generated by immunoSEQ multiplex PCR, the TCRdb table keeps only in-frame clones and is missing some. The sample holds approximately 280,000 clones, approximately 84% seen once. Sequenced: peripheral blood. These receptors were collected from a woman aged 25-40 years who had recovered from COVID-19.

The CDR3 DNA reads as TGTGCTAGTCGCCCCGGGGGGTGGGTGAACACTGAAGCTTTCTTT. The encoded protein is CASRPGGWVNTEAFF. This chain connects TRBV12-5 to TRBJ1-1, with a possible D match to TRBD1 (5 bases). V lost 8 bases and J 0 bases, leaving 16 bases between the germline ends. CDR3 length equals 15 residues. The germline gives CDR1 LGHNT, CDR2 FRNRAP.

The V and J genes are TRBV7-3 and TRBJ2-1; TRBD2 might be the D (6 bases). CDR3 length: 15 residues. Trimming stripped 0 bases from V and 6 bases from J, with 12 bases between. The germline CDR1 and CDR2 sequences are SGHTA and FQGTGA. The CDR3 DNA reads TGTGCCAGCAGCTTAACAGGACGGGAGCCCAATGAGCAGTTCTTC. Amino acid sequence: CASSLTGREPNEQFF.

The chain uses TRBV9 and TRBJ2-7; 10 bases align to TRBD2. CDR1 and CDR2 from the germline V gene are SGDLS and YYNGEE. V lost 4 bases and J lost 3; bases outside the gene matches: 1. The CDR3 runs to 13 residues. CDR3: CASSRTSGYEQYF. In DNA form, the CDR3 reads TGTGCCAGCAGCAGGACTAGCGGCTACGAGCAGTACTTC.

This chain links TRBV7-8 with TRBJ2-1, with D possibly being TRBD2 (5 bases). CDR3 length: 15 amino acids. Between the trimmed V and J ends, which lost 6 bases and 10 bases, there was a span of 22 bases. Germline V CDR1 and CDR2: SGHVS, FQNEAQ. CDR3 residues: CASRRDWMDLKEQFF. As DNA, the CDR3 is TGTGCCAGCAGAAGAGACTGGATGGACTTAAAGGAGCAGTTCTTC.

The gene calls are TRBV15 and TRBJ2-7; 11 bases fit TRBD2. CDR1 LNHNV and CDR2 YYDKDF come from the germline V gene (reference sequence). This CDR3 contains 15 residues. V shed 1 base, J shed 12 bases, and the junction held 11 bases outside the gene matches. In nucleotides, the CDR3 is TGTGCCACCAGCAGAGGTACCCCGGGACTAGCGGAGAGGTACTTC. This gives the protein CATSRGTPGLAERYF.

This chain uses TRBV6-5 with TRBJ2-1, with 9 bases aligning to TRBD2. Germline V gives CDR1 MNHEY, CDR2 SVGAGI. The CDR3 extends over 14 amino acids. Trimming cost V 7 bases and J 4 bases; bases outside gene matches: 5. CDR3 sequence (DNA): TGTGCCAGCATCAGACTAGCGGTATACAATGAGCAGTTCTTC. Amino acid sequence: CASIRLAVYNEQFF.